The 13 T cell receptor beta chains in this list originate from one sample, sequenced in a study of cytomegalovirus exposure and HLA in healthy donors. PCR was performed using 60 Vbeta and 13 Jbeta primers. Clones were read by immunoSEQ multiplex PCR, and TCRdb kept only the in-frame ones, dropping some. The repertoire consists of 95,000 to 150,000 clones, with approximately 81% occurring once and the leading ten covering roughly 4.1%. Source material: PBMCs. Receptors originate from a man aged 18 to 30 in good health and CMV-seropositive.

This clone was found a few times. The rearrangement joins TRBV29-1 to TRBJ2-3, with D hard to call. Germline CDR1 and CDR2: SQVTM and ANQGSEA. The ends were cut back, 5 bases at V and 1 base at J, with 13 bases in the middle. The CDR3 sequence is 14 residues long. The CDR3 spells CSVLPLFGTDTQYF. CDR3 in DNA: TGCAGCGTTCTACCTCTTTTTGGCACAGATACGCAGTATTTT.

This chain uses TRBV6-5 with TRBJ1-1, with a possible D match to TRBD1 (5 bases). Trimming removed 6 bases from V and 4 bases from J, with 18 bases in between. Germline V CDR1 and CDR2: MNHEY, SVGAGI. The CDR3 contains 15 residues. The CDR3 DNA sequence: TGTGCCAGCAGCAAGCCGGGACTTTCGAGCACTGAAGCTTTCTTT. Translation gives CASSKPGLSSTEAFF.

The J gene is TRBJ2-7, the V gene TRBV7-9, with 11 bases identical to TRBD1. Looked up from germline, CDR1 is SEHNR and CDR2 is FQNEAQ (reference sequence). This CDR3 has 15 amino acids. The V gene end was trimmed by 1 base and the J gene end by 5 bases; junction bases not matched to a gene: 4. The CDR3 loop is CASSLDGQGAHEQYF. The CDR3 DNA sequence: TGTGCCAGCAGCTTAGATGGACAGGGGGCGCACGAGCAGTACTTC. Variable domain in full (rest from reference TRBV7-9 and TRBJ2-7): DTGVSQNPRHKITKRGQNVTFRCDPISEHNRLYWYRQTLGQGPEFLTYFQNEAQLEKSRLLSDRFSAERPKGSFSTLEIQRTEQGDSAMYLCASSLDGQGAHEQYFGPGTRLTVT.

The chain links TRBV5-6 to TRBJ2-1; a possible D gene is TRBD2 (6 bases). This CDR3 spans 11 amino acids. Trimming took 7 bases from V and 8 from J, leaving 10 bases between them. The V gene's germline CDR1 is SGHDT and CDR2 YYEEEE. This CDR3 reads CASVWGDEQFF. The CDR3 DNA sequence: TGTGCCAGCGTCTGGGGGGATGAGCAGTTCTTC.

The chain uses TRBV7-2 and TRBJ2-2, with 8 bases fitting TRBD2. V was clipped by 3 bases and J by 3 bases; unmatched bases: 3. This CDR3 has 15 residues. From germline, CDR1 is SGHTA and CDR2 FQGNSA. The CDR3 here is CASSFGTSDTGELFF. Here the CDR3 DNA reads TGTGCCAGCAGCTTTGGGACTAGTGACACCGGGGAGCTGTTTTTT.

The rearrangement joins TRBV6-5 to TRBJ2-2; D is perhaps TRBD2 (7 bases). The ends were cut back, 8 bases at V and 4 bases at J, with 17 bases in the middle. The CDR3 is made up of 15 amino acids. Germline V gene lookup returns CDR1 MNHEY and CDR2 SVGAGI. CDR3 sequence (DNA): TGTGCCAGCGGGGGGGGCTTGTACGTCACCGGGGAGCTGTTTTTT. Its translation: CASGGGLYVTGELFF.

This clone was seen ten or more times. This rearrangement joins TRBV19 to TRBJ2-7; TRBD1 is a possible D gene (5 bases). V was trimmed by 5 bases and J by 6 bases, leaving 11 bases between them. Germline V gene sequence: CDR1 LNHDA, CDR2 SQIVND (reference sequence). The CDR3 sequence is 12 residues long. DNA for the CDR3: TGTGCCAGTAGTCCAGGGATGGGCGAGCAGTACTTC. Residues: CASSPGMGEQYF.

This sequence joins TRBV29-1 and TRBJ1-1; possibly TRBD1 for D (6 bases). The CDR3 consists of 13 residues. Deletions cut 7 bases from V and 4 bases from J, with 16 bases between. Germline V lookup: CDR1 SQVTM, CDR2 ANQGSEA. The CDR3 DNA follows: TGCAGCGCGGGCGAGGGGGAATTCACTGAAGCTTTCTTT. Translating gives CSAGEGEFTEAFF.

The chain couples TRBV5-1 to TRBJ2-2; 7 positions match TRBD1. CDR1 SGHRS and CDR2 YFSETQ come from the germline V gene. The CDR3 has 15 residues. J gave up 6 bases and V 9 bases, and 14 bases lay outside the gene matches. CDR3 region: CATQLGRTGPGELFF. In DNA, the CDR3 is TGCGCCACCCAATTAGGACGGACAGGCCCCGGGGAGCTGTTTTTT.

This chain connects TRBV2 to TRBJ1-5, with 7 bases lining up with TRBD1. This CDR3 contains 20 residues. V was pared by 6 bases and J by 7 bases, with 27 bases of the junction left unmatched. Germline V gene sequence: CDR1 SNHLY, CDR2 FYNNEI. This CDR3 is CASSHDRANILPEEVQPQHF. CDR3 bases: TGTGCCAGCAGCCACGACAGGGCCAACATCTTGCCCGAAGAAGTACAGCCCCAGCATTTT.

This chain links TRBV9 with TRBJ2-1, with 9 bases matching TRBD1. From germline, CDR1 is SGDLS and CDR2 YYNGEE. CDR3 length: 16 amino acids. After removal of 0 bases from V and 4 bases from J, the junction contained 5 bases not matched to a gene. CDR3 protein: CASSVAGQGLYNEQFF. The CDR3 DNA reads as TGTGCCAGCAGCGTAGCGGGACAGGGCCTTTACAATGAGCAGTTCTTC.

This chain joins TRBV5-6 and TRBJ2-1, with a tentative D call TRBD1 (6 bases). This CDR3 spans 19 amino acids. The germline CDR1 and CDR2 sequences are SGHDT and YYEEEE. Trimming left V 3 bases short and J 6 bases short, with 28 bases between. DNA for the CDR3: TGTGCCAGCAGCTCCAAAGTGGTCCGACAGGACAACCTTCGCAATGAGCAGTTCTTC. Residues: CASSSKVVRQDNLRNEQFF. The full variable domain, its missing parts supplied by reference TRBV5-6 and TRBJ2-1, is DAGVTQSPTHLIKTRGQQVTLRCSPKSGHDTVSWYQQALGQGPQFIFQYYEEEERQRGNFPDRFSGHQFPNYSSELNVNALLLGDSALYLCASSSKVVRQDNLRNEQFFGPGTRLTVL.

V and J are TRBV4-1 and TRBJ2-5; D may be TRBD2 (6 bases). The J call is in doubt because the DNA end fits TRBJ2-7 better. Germline V CDR1 and CDR2: MGHRA, YSYEKL. The CDR3 runs 15 residues. The CDR3 region is CASSQVEGSSYEQYF. The CDR3 DNA reads TGCGCCAGCAGCCAAGTGGAGGGAAGCTCCTACGAGCAGTACTTC.